This TCR beta chain is from a study of response to subunit inactivated influenza vaccine (dated by TCRdb to 2016 to 2019). Describing the broader study: To follow how T cells responded to a trivalent subunit inactivated influenza vaccine, the researchers relied on deep quantitative profiling of the T cell receptor repertoire.

In regard to this clonotype: The clone's antigen remains unknown. Since no conserved phenylalanine or tryptophan closes the CDR3, a read error is the likely cause.

Trimming costs V 4 bases and J 6 bases, and their ends lie 17 bases apart. According to the germline V gene, CDR1 reads SGDLS and CDR2 reads YYNGEE. Ends included, the CDR3 has 14 residues. Solely the CDR3 DNA is kept, with 42 bases framed from the first base. Study-wide conclusions, independent of this receptor: It was suggested by the authors that each seasonal influenza vaccination may recruit only a limited number of new T cells.

Library preparation was by RT-PCR. The sequencer listed for this sample is Illumina HiSeq 2500. Using fastp trimming at Q25 and MiXCR clonotype assembly, TCRdb reanalyzed the public sequencing data and kept in-frame beta chains. Each CDR3 protein appears once, grouped with its most common genes and DNA. The sample has 650,000 to 700,000 distinct CDR3 sequences on record, 15% to 18% of them singletons. The leading ten clones occupy roughly 10% of the sample. Sample: PBMCs from blood, taken 11 to 12 days after vaccination. The receptor chain draws on TRBV9 and TRBJ2-7, with a weak D call of TRBD2 (5 bases match). This receptor was obtained from a man in his forties or fifties who received an inactivated influenza vaccine. Donor details come from another sample of the same person, matched by shared clones. The encoded CDR3 is CASSQDGGPVEQYY. The DNA reads TGTGCCAGCAGCCAGGACGGAGGTCCGGTCGAGCAGTACTAC.